The clone carrying this TCR beta chain turned up a few times. The CDR3 covers 15 residues. Germline CDR1 and CDR2: MNHEY and SVGAGI. Trimming shortened V by 4 bases and J by 5 bases, and 18 bases separated the two germline ends. Time point: patch test 1, 2 weeks after DPC sensitization. Treatment described: therapeutic diphenylcyclopropenone sensitization with weekly scalp DPC. People who gave samples had alopecia, were 18 to 70 years old, and were suitable for DPC. The source of the sample is a study of human T cells and chemical hapten exposure. TCRdb itself ran the RACE reads through MiXCR, one entry per CDR3 protein. Of 84,000 or so distinct CDR3 sequences in the sample, 10% were seen once.

The chain links TRBV6-5 to TRBJ2-7; TRBD1 might be the D (7 bases). The source material was whole blood, sampled in connection with sensitization to the hapten diphenylcyclopropenone (DPC). This receptor was identified in a man aged 40-55 years with alopecia areata. Some clones in this sample may be carry-over from other donors' samples. The CDR3 sequence: CASSFIRTGGDEQYF. CDR3 DNA sequence: TGTGCCAGCAGTTTTATTAGGACAGGAGGGGACGAGCAGTACTTC.